These T cell receptor beta chains were read from a single sample in a study of T cells in Graves' hyperthyroidism and ophthalmopathy. TCRdb re-called the multiplex PCR reads through MiXCR, storing one row per CDR3 protein. Of about 560,000 distinct CDR3 sequences in the sample, 16% were seen once. Material: blood. The receptors derive from a woman younger than 35 with Graves' hyperthyroidism. CDR3s include the opening cysteine and the closing phenylalanine or tryptophan. A D gene is named only where the DNA matches it firmly. A row's size may be missing; if present it is once, few, many or a size class.

CDR3 DNA: TGTGCCAGCAGTGCAAACCGGGACTTGACCTACAATGAGCAGTTCTTC; CDR3 protein: CASSANRDLTYNEQFF; CDR3 length: 16; V gene: TRBV6-1; D gene: .; clone size: many; J gene: TRBJ2-1
CDR3 DNA: TGCAGCGTAGAAAAGGATGCTAGCGGGGTTCAAGAGACCCAGTACTTC; CDR3 protein: CSVEKDASGVQETQYF; CDR3 length: 16; V gene: TRBV29-1; D gene: TRBD2; clone size: few; J gene: TRBJ2-5
CDR3 DNA: TGTGCCAGCAGTGATCCTATGGCTTCGAACACTGAAGCTTTCTTT; CDR3 protein: CASSDPMASNTEAFF; CDR3 length: 15; V gene: TRBV25-1; D gene: .; clone size: few; J gene: TRBJ1-1
CDR3 DNA: TGCGCCACCCAGAGCGAGAACATCGGCTACACCTTC; CDR3 protein: CATQSENIGYTF; CDR3 length: 12; V gene: TRBV10-2; D gene: .; clone size: .; J gene: TRBJ1-2
CDR3 DNA: TGCAGTGCTAGCCTGATTCTGGACACTGAAGCTTTCTTT; CDR3 protein: CSASLILDTEAFF; CDR3 length: 13; V gene: TRBV20-1; D gene: .; clone size: many; J gene: TRBJ1-1
CDR3 DNA: TGCGCCAGCAACTCCGGGACTAGTCGCACAGATACGCAGTATTTT; CDR3 protein: CASNSGTSRTDTQYF; CDR3 length: 15; V gene: TRBV4-1; D gene: TRBD2; clone size: many; J gene: TRBJ2-3
CDR3 DNA: TGCGCCAGCAGCTACAGTCCCGGGACAGGGAACGAGCAGTACTTC; CDR3 protein: CASSYSPGTGNEQYF; CDR3 length: 15; V gene: TRBV4-1; D gene: TRBD1; clone size: few; J gene: TRBJ2-7
CDR3 DNA: TGTGCCAGCAGTCCTCCGGGACCGCTAAATTCACCCCTCCACTTT; CDR3 protein: CASSPPGPLNSPLHF; CDR3 length: 15; V gene: TRBV28; D gene: .; clone size: few; J gene: TRBJ1-6
CDR3 DNA: TGTGCCAGCAGCCCCGCAGGGAGGCATGGCTACACCTTC; CDR3 protein: CASSPAGRHGYTF; CDR3 length: 13; V gene: TRBV12-3/TRBV12-4; D gene: .; clone size: many; J gene: TRBJ1-2
CDR3 DNA: TGCAGTGCTAAGTTCCTTGAAGCTTTCTTT; CDR3 protein: CSAKFLEAFF; CDR3 length: 10; V gene: TRBV20-1; D gene: .; clone size: few; J gene: TRBJ1-1
CDR3 DNA: TGTGCCAGTAGGATACAGGGGGCCAAGAACACTGAAGCTTTCTTT; CDR3 protein: CASRIQGAKNTEAFF; CDR3 length: 15; V gene: TRBV19; D gene: TRBD1; clone size: .; J gene: TRBJ1-1
CDR3 DNA: TGCGCCAGCAGCCAAGAAGGGGAAAAACTGTTTTTT; CDR3 protein: CASSQEGEKLFF; CDR3 length: 12; V gene: TRBV4-1; D gene: .; clone size: few; J gene: TRBJ1-4
CDR3 DNA: TGTGCCAGCAGCGGGGGACTCCAAGAGACCCAGTACTTC; CDR3 protein: CASSGGLQETQYF; CDR3 length: 13; V gene: TRBV9; D gene: .; clone size: .; J gene: TRBJ2-5
CDR3 DNA: TGCAGCGCCGGAACTAACACCCTGAACACTGAAGCTTTCTTT; CDR3 protein: CSAGTNTLNTEAFF; CDR3 length: 14; V gene: TRBV29-1; D gene: .; clone size: .; J gene: TRBJ1-1
CDR3 DNA: TGTGCCAGCAGTTTCCCGGGACTATTAAATGAGCAGTTCTTC; CDR3 protein: CASSFPGLLNEQFF; CDR3 length: 14; V gene: TRBV28; D gene: TRBD2; clone size: many; J gene: TRBJ2-1
CDR3 DNA: TGTGCCAGCAGTGTAGGGACAGGGGGCGTGAGCAATCAGCCCCAGCATTTT; CDR3 protein: CASSVGTGGVSNQPQHF; CDR3 length: 17; V gene: TRBV6-1; D gene: TRBD1; clone size: few; J gene: TRBJ1-5
CDR3 DNA: TGTGCCAGCCTACAGGGGTGGGGGTACAATGAGCAGTTCTTC; CDR3 protein: CASLQGWGYNEQFF; CDR3 length: 14; V gene: TRBV6-1; D gene: TRBD1; clone size: many; J gene: TRBJ2-1
CDR3 DNA: TGTGCCAGCAGCGTCCTCGCGACACCGAACACTGAAGCTTTCTTT; CDR3 protein: CASSVLATPNTEAFF; CDR3 length: 15; V gene: TRBV7-9; D gene: .; clone size: .; J gene: TRBJ1-1
CDR3 DNA: TGTGCCACCAGTGATCCGGGACACCTCTATGGCTACACCTTC; CDR3 protein: CATSDPGHLYGYTF; CDR3 length: 14; V gene: TRBV24-1; D gene: .; clone size: many; J gene: TRBJ1-2
CDR3 DNA: TGTGCCAGTAGTCTCGATGGGCAGCTCAATGAGCAGTTCTTC; CDR3 protein: CASSLDGQLNEQFF; CDR3 length: 14; V gene: TRBV19; D gene: .; clone size: .; J gene: TRBJ2-1
CDR3 DNA: TGTGCCAGCAGCCACCGAGGTGCGGGAGGGATGAATGAGCAGTTCTTC; CDR3 protein: CASSHRGAGGMNEQFF; CDR3 length: 16; V gene: TRBV6-1; D gene: TRBD2; clone size: many; J gene: TRBJ2-1
CDR3 DNA: TGCAGTGCTAGTTGGGGGGTTAGTGACACTGAAGCTTTCTTT; CDR3 protein: CSASWGVSDTEAFF; CDR3 length: 14; V gene: TRBV20-1; D gene: .; clone size: few; J gene: TRBJ1-1
CDR3 DNA: TGTGCCAGCAGTTTATCGGCGGCGACAAGCACAGATACGCAGTATTTT; CDR3 protein: CASSLSAATSTDTQYF; CDR3 length: 16; V gene: TRBV12-3/TRBV12-4; D gene: .; clone size: many; J gene: TRBJ2-3
CDR3 DNA: TGCGCCAGCAGCTTTGGAGGGAAACAAGAGACCCAGTACTTC; CDR3 protein: CASSFGGKQETQYF; CDR3 length: 14; V gene: TRBV5-1; D gene: .; clone size: .; J gene: TRBJ2-5
CDR3 DNA: TGTGCCAGCAGCTTCGGGAAGGGCCTCACAAATGAAAAACTGTTTTTT; CDR3 protein: CASSFGKGLTNEKLFF; CDR3 length: 16; V gene: TRBV11-1; D gene: .; clone size: many; J gene: TRBJ1-4
CDR3 DNA: TGCAGCGTTTATGCAGGGGGCGAGCAGTACTTC; CDR3 protein: CSVYAGGEQYF; CDR3 length: 11; V gene: TRBV20-1; D gene: TRBD1; clone size: .; J gene: TRBJ2-7
CDR3 DNA: TGTGCCAGTAGTACCGAAACAGGGTGGGGGACCCAGTACTTC; CDR3 protein: CASSTETGWGTQYF; CDR3 length: 14; V gene: TRBV19; D gene: .; clone size: few; J gene: TRBJ2-5
CDR3 DNA: TGTGCCATCAGATCACTGGAGGGGGACTACAATGAGCAGTTCTTC; CDR3 protein: CAIRSLEGDYNEQFF; CDR3 length: 15; V gene: TRBV10-3; D gene: .; clone size: .; J gene: TRBJ2-1
CDR3 DNA: TGTGCCTGGAGTGTACAAGTAGCGGGGGGTTACAATGAGCAGTTCTTC; CDR3 protein: CAWSVQVAGGYNEQFF; CDR3 length: 16; V gene: TRBV30; D gene: TRBD2; clone size: .; J gene: TRBJ2-1
CDR3 DNA: TGTGCCTGCAGTTCCCAGGAAACCCAGTACTTC; CDR3 protein: CACSSQETQYF; CDR3 length: 11; V gene: TRBV12-3/TRBV12-4; D gene: .; clone size: few; J gene: TRBJ2-5
CDR3 DNA: TGTGCCAGCAGCTATGGACTAGCGGGGGGGCCCCAAGAGACCCAGTACTTC; CDR3 protein: CASSYGLAGGPQETQYF; CDR3 length: 17; V gene: TRBV6-5; D gene: TRBD2; clone size: .; J gene: TRBJ2-5
CDR3 DNA: TGTGCCAGCAGTTACATTTCCGGGACCCCGGGGCAAGAGACCCAGTACTTC; CDR3 protein: CASSYISGTPGQETQYF; CDR3 length: 17; V gene: TRBV6-2/TRBV6-3; D gene: .; clone size: many; J gene: TRBJ2-5
CDR3 DNA: TGTGCCACCAAGCCCGGGACAGGGGTGTACGAGCAGTACTTC; CDR3 protein: CATKPGTGVYEQYF; CDR3 length: 14; V gene: TRBV28; D gene: TRBD1; clone size: many; J gene: TRBJ2-7
CDR3 DNA: TGCAGCGTCCACGAATGGACAGGGTGGGACAATGAGCAGTTCTTC; CDR3 protein: CSVHEWTGWDNEQFF; CDR3 length: 15; V gene: TRBV29-1; D gene: TRBD1; clone size: .; J gene: TRBJ2-1
CDR3 DNA: TGCAGTGCTAGCCCGACAGGGACCGACGAGCAGTACTTC; CDR3 protein: CSASPTGTDEQYF; CDR3 length: 13; V gene: TRBV20-1; D gene: TRBD1; clone size: .; J gene: TRBJ2-7
CDR3 DNA: TGTGCCACCAGCAGAGACGGGTTAGCACGGGGCACAGATACGCAGTATTTT; CDR3 protein: CATSRDGLARGTDTQYF; CDR3 length: 17; V gene: TRBV15; D gene: .; clone size: few; J gene: TRBJ2-3
CDR3 DNA: TGTGCCAGCAGTCCAAACCCCGCAGGTAGCACAGATACGCAGTATTTT; CDR3 protein: CASSPNPAGSTDTQYF; CDR3 length: 16; V gene: TRBV12-3/TRBV12-4; D gene: .; clone size: many; J gene: TRBJ2-3
CDR3 DNA: TGTGCCAGCAGCTACGAAACGCGGGGGGGCCAACGCACAGATGCGCAGTATTTT; CDR3 protein: CASSYETRGGQRTDAQYF; CDR3 length: 18; V gene: TRBV7-2; D gene: TRBD2; clone size: few; J gene: TRBJ2-3
CDR3 DNA: TGTGCCAGCACCAAGCCGGGACAGGGCCCCTACGAGCAGTACTTC; CDR3 protein: CASTKPGQGPYEQYF; CDR3 length: 15; V gene: TRBV12-3/TRBV12-4; D gene: TRBD1; clone size: many; J gene: TRBJ2-7
CDR3 DNA: TGTGCCAGCAGCTTGGTAGGGGACGGACCACAATATACGCAGTATTTT; CDR3 protein: CASSLVGDGPQYTQYF; CDR3 length: 16; V gene: TRBV7-3; D gene: .; clone size: few; J gene: TRBJ2-3
CDR3 DNA: TGTGCCAGCAGTAGGACAGGGGGCTCCTACGAGCAGTACTTC; CDR3 protein: CASSRTGGSYEQYF; CDR3 length: 14; V gene: TRBV6-1; D gene: TRBD1; clone size: many; J gene: TRBJ2-7
CDR3 DNA: TGTGCCAGCAGCTTGCGGGACAGGCGTACCGGGGAGCTGTTTTTT; CDR3 protein: CASSLRDRRTGELFF; CDR3 length: 15; V gene: TRBV7-9; D gene: TRBD1; clone size: few; J gene: TRBJ2-2
CDR3 DNA: TGCAGTGCTAGTCCCGGGGAACTAAGTGGGTACGAGCAGTACTTC; CDR3 protein: CSASPGELSGYEQYF; CDR3 length: 15; V gene: TRBV20-1; D gene: .; clone size: many; J gene: TRBJ2-7
CDR3 DNA: TGTGCCAGTAGTATAGAGGCGACGGGCAGAAATCAGCCCCAGCATTTT; CDR3 protein: CASSIEATGRNQPQHF; CDR3 length: 16; V gene: TRBV19; D gene: .; clone size: .; J gene: TRBJ1-5
CDR3 DNA: TGTGCCACCAGCAGAGATAACCGGTTCTCCTACGAGCAGTACTTC; CDR3 protein: CATSRDNRFSYEQYF; CDR3 length: 15; V gene: TRBV15; D gene: .; clone size: .; J gene: TRBJ2-7
CDR3 DNA: TGTGCCAGCAGGGGGGGGGATCCTATTAACATTCAGTACTTC; CDR3 protein: CASRGGDPINIQYF; CDR3 length: 14; V gene: TRBV28; D gene: TRBD2; clone size: many; J gene: TRBJ2-4
CDR3 DNA: TGTGCCAGCAGCCCCGGACCGATAGCCTACAATGAGCAGTTCTTC; CDR3 protein: CASSPGPIAYNEQFF; CDR3 length: 15; V gene: TRBV12-3/TRBV12-4; D gene: .; clone size: .; J gene: TRBJ2-1
CDR3 DNA: TGTGCCAGCAAGGGGGACCGCTACGAGCAGTACTTC; CDR3 protein: CASKGDRYEQYF; CDR3 length: 12; V gene: TRBV6-2/TRBV6-3; D gene: .; clone size: .; J gene: TRBJ2-7
CDR3 DNA: TGTGCCAGCAGCAGCGGGTGGGATGAGCAGTTCTTC; CDR3 protein: CASSSGWDEQFF; CDR3 length: 12; V gene: TRBV3-1; D gene: .; clone size: .; J gene: TRBJ2-1